This TCR beta chain is drawn from a study of blood T cell repertoires in COVID-19. On the study more broadly: Nucleic acid was either cDNA or gDNA, and it came from T cells, B-cell-depleted T cells, or PBMCs.

In the original processing: Reference gene primer amplification gave estimated nucleated cell counts. This table comes from immunoSEQ multiplex PCR, and its TCRdb copy is limited to in-frame clones, with some not included. The D gene and trimming were derived from the DNA, and the V and J assignments and clone size from that table. The sample contains 200,000 to 300,000 clones, just under 85% of which appear only once. CDR3 length equals 13 residues. CDR1 and CDR2 (germline): SGHNT, YENEEA. V lost 4 bases to trimming and J lost 6 bases; unmatched junction nucleotides: 1. The origin of this receptor is a man between 50 and 59 years old with acute or convalescent COVID-19. This chain uses TRBV11-3 with TRBJ2-2, with TRBD2 matching over 8 bases. Specimen: peripheral blood. For the CDR3, the DNA is TGTGCCAGCAGCTCGCGGGGGGCCGGGGAGCTGTTTTTT. Translated: CASSSRGAGELFF.